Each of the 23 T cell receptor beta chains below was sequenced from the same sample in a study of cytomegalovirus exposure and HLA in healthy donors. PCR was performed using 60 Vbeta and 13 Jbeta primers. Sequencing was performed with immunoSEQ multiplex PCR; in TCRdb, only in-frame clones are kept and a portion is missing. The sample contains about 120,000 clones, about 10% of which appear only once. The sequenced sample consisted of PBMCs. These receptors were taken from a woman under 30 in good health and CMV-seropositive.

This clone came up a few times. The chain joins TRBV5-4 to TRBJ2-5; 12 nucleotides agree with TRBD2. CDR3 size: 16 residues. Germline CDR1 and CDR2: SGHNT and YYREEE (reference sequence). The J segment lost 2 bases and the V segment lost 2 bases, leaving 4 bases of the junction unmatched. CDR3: CASSLGLAGLQETQYF. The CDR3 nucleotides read TGTGCCAGCAGCTTAGGACTAGCGGGATTACAAGAGACCCAGTACTTC. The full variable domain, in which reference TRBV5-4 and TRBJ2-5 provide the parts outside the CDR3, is ETGVTQSPTHLIKTRGQQVTLRCSSQSGHNTVSWYQQALGQGPQFIFQYYREEENGRGNFPPRFSGLQFPNYSSELNVNALELDDSALYLCASSLGLAGLQETQYFGPGTRLLVL.

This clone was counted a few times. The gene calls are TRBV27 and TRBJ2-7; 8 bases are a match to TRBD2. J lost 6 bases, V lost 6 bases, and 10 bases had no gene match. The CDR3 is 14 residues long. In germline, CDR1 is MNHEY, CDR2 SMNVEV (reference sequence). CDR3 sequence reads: CASRGTSSVGEQYF. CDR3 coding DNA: TGTGCCAGCAGGGGGACTAGTAGTGTCGGCGAGCAGTACTTC.

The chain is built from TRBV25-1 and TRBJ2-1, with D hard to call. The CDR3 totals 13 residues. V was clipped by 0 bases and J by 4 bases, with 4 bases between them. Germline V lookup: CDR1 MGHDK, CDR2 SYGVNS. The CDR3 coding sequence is TGTGCCAGCAGTGAATACAGGTACAATGAGCAGTTCTTC. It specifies CASSEYRYNEQFF.

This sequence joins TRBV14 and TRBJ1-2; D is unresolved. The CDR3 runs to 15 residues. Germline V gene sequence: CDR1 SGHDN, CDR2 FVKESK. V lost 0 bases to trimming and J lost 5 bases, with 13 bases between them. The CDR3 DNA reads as TGTGCCAGCAGCCAAGATGGCACAGTCTTTTATGGCTACACCTTC. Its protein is CASSQDGTVFYGYTF.

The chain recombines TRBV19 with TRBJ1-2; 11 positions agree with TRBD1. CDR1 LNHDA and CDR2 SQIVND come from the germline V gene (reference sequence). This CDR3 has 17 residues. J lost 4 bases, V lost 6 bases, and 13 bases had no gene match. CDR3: CASRSGTGGLLGYGYTF. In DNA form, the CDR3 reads TGTGCCAGTAGGTCCGGGACAGGGGGACTCTTGGGCTATGGCTACACCTTC.

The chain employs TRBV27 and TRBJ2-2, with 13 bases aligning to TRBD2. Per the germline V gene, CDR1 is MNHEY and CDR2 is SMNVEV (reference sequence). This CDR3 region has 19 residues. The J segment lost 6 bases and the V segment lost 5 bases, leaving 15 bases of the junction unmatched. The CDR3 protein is CASSPGTSGTWNLAGELFF. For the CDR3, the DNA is TGTGCCAGCAGTCCAGGGACTAGCGGGACCTGGAATCTCGCCGGGGAGCTGTTTTTT.

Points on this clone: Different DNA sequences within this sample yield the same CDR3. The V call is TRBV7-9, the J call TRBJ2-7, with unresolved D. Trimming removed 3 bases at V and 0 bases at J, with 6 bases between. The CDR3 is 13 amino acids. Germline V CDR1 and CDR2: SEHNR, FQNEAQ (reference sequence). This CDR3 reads CASSFQVSYEQYF. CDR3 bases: TGTGCCAGCAGCTTTCAGGTCTCCTACGAGCAGTACTTC. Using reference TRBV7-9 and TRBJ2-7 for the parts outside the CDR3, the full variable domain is DTGVSQNPRHKITKRGQNVTFRCDPISEHNRLYWYRQTLGQGPEFLTYFQNEAQLEKSRLLSDRFSAERPKGSFSTLEIQRTEQGDSAMYLCASSFQVSYEQYFGPGTRLTVT.

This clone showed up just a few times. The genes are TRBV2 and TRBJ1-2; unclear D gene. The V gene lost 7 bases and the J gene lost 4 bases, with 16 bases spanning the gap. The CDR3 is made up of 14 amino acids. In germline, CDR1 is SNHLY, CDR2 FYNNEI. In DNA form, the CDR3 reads TGTGCCAGCATCCTAGCCCCGGTAGGCTATGGCTACACCTTC. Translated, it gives CASILAPVGYGYTF.

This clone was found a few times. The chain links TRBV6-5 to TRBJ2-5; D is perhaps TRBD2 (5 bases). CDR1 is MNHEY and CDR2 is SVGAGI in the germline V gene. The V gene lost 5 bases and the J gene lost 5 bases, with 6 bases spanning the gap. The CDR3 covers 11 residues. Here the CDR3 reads CASSRGETQYF. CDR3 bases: TGTGCCAGCAGTCGAGGGGAGACCCAGTACTTC.

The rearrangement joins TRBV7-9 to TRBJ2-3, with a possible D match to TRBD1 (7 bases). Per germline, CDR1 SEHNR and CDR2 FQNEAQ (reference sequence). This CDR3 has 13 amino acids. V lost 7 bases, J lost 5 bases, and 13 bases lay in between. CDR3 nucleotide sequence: TGTGCCAGCATGGGGCAGGGGGGAGATACGCAGTATTTT. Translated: CASMGQGGDTQYF.

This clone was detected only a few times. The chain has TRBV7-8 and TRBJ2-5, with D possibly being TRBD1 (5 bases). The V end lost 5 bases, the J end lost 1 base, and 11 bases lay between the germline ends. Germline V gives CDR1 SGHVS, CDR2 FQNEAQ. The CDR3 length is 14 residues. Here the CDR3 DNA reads TGTGCCAGCAGCCCACCTAGGGGCCAAGAGACCCAGTACTTC. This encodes CASSPPRGQETQYF.

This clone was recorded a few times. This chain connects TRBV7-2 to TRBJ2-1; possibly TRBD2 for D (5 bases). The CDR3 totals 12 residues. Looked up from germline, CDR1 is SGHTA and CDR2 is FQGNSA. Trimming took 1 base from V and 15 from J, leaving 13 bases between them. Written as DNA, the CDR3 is TGTGCCAGCAGCTTAGAAGGACTCCCTAGGTTCTTC. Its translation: CASSLEGLPRFF.

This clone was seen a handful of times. The CDR3 loop is CASSGQGGNTIYF. CDR3 nucleotide sequence: TGTGCCAGCAGCGGACAGGGGGGAAACACCATATATTTT. This chain connects TRBV9 to TRBJ1-3; 8 positions agree with TRBD1. CDR3 size: 13 residues. The J segment lost 4 bases and the V segment lost 3 bases, leaving 0 bases of the junction unmatched. CDR1 and CDR2 (germline): SGDLS, YYNGEE. The full variable domain, rest sourced from reference TRBV9 and TRBJ1-3, is DSGVTQTPKHLITATGQRVTLRCSPRSGDLSVYWYQQSLDQGLQFLIQYYNGEERAKGNILERFSAQQFPDLHSELNLSSLELGDSALYFCASSGQGGNTIYFGEGSWLTVV.

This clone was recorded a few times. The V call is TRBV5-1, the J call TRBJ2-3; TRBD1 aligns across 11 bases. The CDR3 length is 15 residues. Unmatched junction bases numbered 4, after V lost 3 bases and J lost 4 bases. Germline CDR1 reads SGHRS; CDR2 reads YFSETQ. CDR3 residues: CASSWTGGIADTQYF. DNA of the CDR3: TGCGCCAGCAGCTGGACAGGGGGCATCGCAGATACGCAGTATTTT.

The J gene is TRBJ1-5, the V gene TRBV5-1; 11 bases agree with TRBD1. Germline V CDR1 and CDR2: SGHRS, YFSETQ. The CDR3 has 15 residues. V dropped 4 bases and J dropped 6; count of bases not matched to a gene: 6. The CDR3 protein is CASSRGTGGFQPQHF. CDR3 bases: TGCGCCAGCAGCCGAGGGACAGGGGGTTTTCAGCCCCAGCATTTT. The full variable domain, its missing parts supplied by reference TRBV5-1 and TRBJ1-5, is KAGVTQTPRYLIKTRGQQVTLSCSPISGHRSVSWYQQTPGQGLQFLFEYFSETQRNKGNFPGRFSGRQFSNSRSEMNVSTLELGDSALYLCASSRGTGGFQPQHFGDGTRLSIL.

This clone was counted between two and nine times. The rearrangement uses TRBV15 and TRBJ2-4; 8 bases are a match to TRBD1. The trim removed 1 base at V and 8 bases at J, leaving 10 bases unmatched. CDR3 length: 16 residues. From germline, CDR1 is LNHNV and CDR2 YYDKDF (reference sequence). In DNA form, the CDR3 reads TGTGCCACCAGCAGAGGTCCGGGACAGGCCGACTACATTCAGTACTTC. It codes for CATSRGPGQADYIQYF.

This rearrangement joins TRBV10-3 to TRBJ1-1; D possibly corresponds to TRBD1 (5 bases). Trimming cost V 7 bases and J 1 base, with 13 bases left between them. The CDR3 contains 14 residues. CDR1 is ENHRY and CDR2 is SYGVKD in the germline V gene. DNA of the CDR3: TGTGCCATCAAAACGGGGGAGGGGAACACTGAAGCTTTCTTT. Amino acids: CAIKTGEGNTEAFF.

In DNA, the CDR3 is TGTGCCAGCAGTCGATGGGGCTCTAGCTCCTACGAGCAGTACTTC. This gives the protein CASSRWGSSSYEQYF. This chain links TRBV6-6 with TRBJ2-7; TRBD1 is a possible D gene (5 bases). Germline CDR1 and CDR2: MNHNY and SVGAGI (reference sequence). V lost 5 bases and J 0 bases, leaving 14 bases between the germline ends. The length of the CDR3 is 15 residues.

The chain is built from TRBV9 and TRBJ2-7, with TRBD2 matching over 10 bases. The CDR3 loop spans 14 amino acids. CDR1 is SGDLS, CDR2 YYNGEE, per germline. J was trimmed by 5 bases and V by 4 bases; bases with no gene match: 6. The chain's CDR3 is CASSLGTSANEQYF. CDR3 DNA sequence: TGTGCCAGCAGCCTTGGGACTAGCGCAAACGAGCAGTACTTC.

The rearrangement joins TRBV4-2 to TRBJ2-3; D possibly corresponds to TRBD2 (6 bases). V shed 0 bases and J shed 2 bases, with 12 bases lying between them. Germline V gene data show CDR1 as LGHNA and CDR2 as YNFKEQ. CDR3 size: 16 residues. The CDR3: CASSQDLGRLTDTQYF. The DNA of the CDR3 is TGTGCCAGCAGCCAAGATCTCGGGAGACTCACAGATACGCAGTATTTT.

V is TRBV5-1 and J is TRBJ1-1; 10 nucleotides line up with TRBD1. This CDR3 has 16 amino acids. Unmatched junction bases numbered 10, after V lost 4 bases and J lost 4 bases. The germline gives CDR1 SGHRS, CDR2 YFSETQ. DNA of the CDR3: TGCGCCAGCAGCCCCCCCGGACAGGGGGGGAGCACTGAAGCTTTCTTT. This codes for CASSPPGQGGSTEAFF.

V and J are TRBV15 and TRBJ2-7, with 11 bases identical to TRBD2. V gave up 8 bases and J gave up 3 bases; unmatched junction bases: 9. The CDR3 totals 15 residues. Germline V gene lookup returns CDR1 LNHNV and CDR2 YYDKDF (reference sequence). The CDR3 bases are TGTGCCACCGTCAAAGGGACTAGCGGAGGCTACGAGCAGTACTTC. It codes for CATVKGTSGGYEQYF.

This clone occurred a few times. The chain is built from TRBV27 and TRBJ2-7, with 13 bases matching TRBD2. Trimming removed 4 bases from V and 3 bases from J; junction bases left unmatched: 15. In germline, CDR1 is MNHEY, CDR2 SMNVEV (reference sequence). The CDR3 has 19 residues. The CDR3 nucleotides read TGTGCCAGCAGTTCTCCGGGACTAGCGGGGAGGAGAAGAGGCTACGAGCAGTACTTC. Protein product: CASSSPGLAGRRRGYEQYF.